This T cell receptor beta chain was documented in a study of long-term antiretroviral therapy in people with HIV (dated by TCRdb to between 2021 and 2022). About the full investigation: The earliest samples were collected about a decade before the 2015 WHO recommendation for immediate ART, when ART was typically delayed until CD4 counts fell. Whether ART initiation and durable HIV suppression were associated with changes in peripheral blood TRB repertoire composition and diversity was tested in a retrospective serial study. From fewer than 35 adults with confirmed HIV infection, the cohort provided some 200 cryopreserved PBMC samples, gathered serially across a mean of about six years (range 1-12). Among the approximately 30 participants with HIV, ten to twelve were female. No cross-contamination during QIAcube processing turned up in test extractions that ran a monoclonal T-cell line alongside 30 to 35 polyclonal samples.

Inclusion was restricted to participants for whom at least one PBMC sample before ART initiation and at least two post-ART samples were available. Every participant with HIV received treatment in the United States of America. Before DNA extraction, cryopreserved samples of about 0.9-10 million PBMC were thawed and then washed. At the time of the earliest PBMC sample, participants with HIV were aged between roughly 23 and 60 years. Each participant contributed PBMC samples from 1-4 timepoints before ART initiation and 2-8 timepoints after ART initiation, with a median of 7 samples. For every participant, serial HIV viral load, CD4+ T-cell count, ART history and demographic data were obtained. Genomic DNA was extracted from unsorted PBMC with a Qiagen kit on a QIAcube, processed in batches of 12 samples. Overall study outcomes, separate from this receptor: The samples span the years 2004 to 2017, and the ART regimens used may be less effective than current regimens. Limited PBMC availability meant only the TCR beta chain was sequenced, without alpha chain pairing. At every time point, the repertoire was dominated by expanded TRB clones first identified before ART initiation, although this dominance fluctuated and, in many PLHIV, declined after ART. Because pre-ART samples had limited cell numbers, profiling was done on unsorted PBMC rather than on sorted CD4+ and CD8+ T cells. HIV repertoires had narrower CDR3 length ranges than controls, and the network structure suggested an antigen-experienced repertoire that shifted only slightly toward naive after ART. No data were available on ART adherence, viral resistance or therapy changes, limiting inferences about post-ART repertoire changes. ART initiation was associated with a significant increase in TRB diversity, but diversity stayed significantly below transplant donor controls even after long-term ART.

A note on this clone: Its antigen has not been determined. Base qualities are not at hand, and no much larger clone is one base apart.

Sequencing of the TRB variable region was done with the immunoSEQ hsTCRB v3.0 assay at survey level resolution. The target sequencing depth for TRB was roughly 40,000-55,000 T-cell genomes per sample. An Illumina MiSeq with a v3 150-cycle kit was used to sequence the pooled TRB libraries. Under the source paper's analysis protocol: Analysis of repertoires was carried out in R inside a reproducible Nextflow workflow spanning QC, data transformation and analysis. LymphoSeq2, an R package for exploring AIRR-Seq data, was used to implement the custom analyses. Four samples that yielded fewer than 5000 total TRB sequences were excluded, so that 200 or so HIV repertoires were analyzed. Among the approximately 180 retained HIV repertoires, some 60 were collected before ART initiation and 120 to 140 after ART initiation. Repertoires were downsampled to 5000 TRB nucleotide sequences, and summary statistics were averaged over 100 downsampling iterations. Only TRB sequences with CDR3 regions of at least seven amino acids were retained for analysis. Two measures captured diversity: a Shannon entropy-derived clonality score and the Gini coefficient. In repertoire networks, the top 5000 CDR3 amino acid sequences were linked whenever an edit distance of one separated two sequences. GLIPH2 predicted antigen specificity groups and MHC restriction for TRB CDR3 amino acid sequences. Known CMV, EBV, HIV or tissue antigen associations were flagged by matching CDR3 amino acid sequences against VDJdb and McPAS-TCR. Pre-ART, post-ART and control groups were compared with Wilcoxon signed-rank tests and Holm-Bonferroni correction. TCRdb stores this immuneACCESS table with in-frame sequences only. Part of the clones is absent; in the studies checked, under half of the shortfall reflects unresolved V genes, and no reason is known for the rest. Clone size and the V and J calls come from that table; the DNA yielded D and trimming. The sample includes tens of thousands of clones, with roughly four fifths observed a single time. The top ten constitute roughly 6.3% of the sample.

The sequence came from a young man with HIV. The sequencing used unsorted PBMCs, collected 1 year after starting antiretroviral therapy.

The DNA is as follows: TGTGCCAGCAGCGTAGAGGGGCGCGCTAATGAAAAACTGTTTTTT. This is translated as CASSVEGRANEKLFF. The V and J segments used are TRBV9 and TRBJ1-4, and the D gene may be TRBD1, 5 bases matching. The CDR3 has 15 amino acids, counting the end cysteine and phenylalanine. Kept here is only the CDR3 DNA, which spans 45 bases and is read in frame from base 1. Looking up the germline V gene yields CDR1 SGDLS and CDR2 YYNGEE. V and J lose 0 bases and 3 bases, and a span of 9 bases separates them.